The next 21 T cell receptor beta chains were all read from a single sample in a study of blood T cell repertoires in COVID-19. Sequencing was performed with immunoSEQ multiplex PCR; in TCRdb, only in-frame clones are kept and a portion is missing. This sample has 150,000 to 200,000 clones, with approximately 95% found just once. The sample taken for sequencing was peripheral blood. Every receptor here comes from a woman in her fifties or sixties with COVID-19, enrolled during active disease.

The V and J genes are TRBV5-4 and TRBJ2-1; 9 bases fit TRBD1. Looked up from germline, CDR1 is SGHNT and CDR2 is YYREEE (reference sequence). This CDR3 has 15 amino acids. V dropped 4 bases and J dropped 4; count of bases not matched to a gene: 6. CDR3 loop: CASSHPGQGYNEQFF. The CDR3 DNA sequence: TGTGCCAGCAGCCATCCGGGACAGGGTTACAATGAGCAGTTCTTC.

The V gene is TRBV5-1, the J gene TRBJ1-1; TRBD1 matches 8 bases. CDR1 SGHRS and CDR2 YFSETQ come from the germline V gene. The CDR3 has 14 amino acids. V shed 4 bases and J 6 bases; nucleotides not matched to a gene: 8. The CDR3 loop is CASSIETGDSEAFF. CDR3 sequence (DNA): TGCGCCAGCAGCATTGAGACAGGGGACTCTGAAGCTTTCTTT.

The V gene is TRBV6-2 or TRBV6-3, the J gene TRBJ2-1, with 8 bases aligning to TRBD2. The length of the CDR3 is 15 residues. Germline CDR1 reads MNHEY; CDR2 reads SVGEGT. With 5 bases clipped from V and 7 bases from J, the junction kept 10 bases outside the gene matches. The DNA for the CDR3 is TGTGCCAGCAGTAACGGGGGGGGAGAAGTAAATGAGCAGTTCTTC. It encodes CASSNGGGEVNEQFF.

V gene TRBV24-1 combines with J gene TRBJ2-3; TRBD2 agrees at 15 bases. CDR3 length: 18 residues. With V trimmed by 5 bases and J by 1 base, 6 bases remained unmatched. Germline assignment: CDR1 KGHDR and CDR2 SFDVKD. The CDR3 is CATSVGLAGGPGTDTQYF. The CDR3 bases are TGTGCCACCAGTGTAGGACTAGCGGGGGGGCCAGGCACAGATACGCAGTATTTT.

The gene calls are TRBV3-1 (or the pseudogene TRBV3-2) and TRBJ1-2; the D is unclear. In germline, CDR1 is LGHDT, CDR2 YNNKEL (reference sequence). The CDR3 runs 16 residues. The V end lost 1 base, the J end lost 8 bases, and 20 bases lay between the germline ends. The CDR3 here is CASSQAGSGRLPGYTF. The CDR3, as DNA: TGTGCCAGCAGCCAAGCGGGGTCGGGCAGGTTGCCCGGCTACACCTTC.

CDR3 in DNA: TGTGCCAGCAGTAAAAACAGGGGGGCTAATGAAAAACTGTTTTTT. This codes for CASSKNRGANEKLFF. This rearrangement joins TRBV5-4 to TRBJ1-4; 8 bases are shared with TRBD1. Germline CDR1 SGHNT, CDR2 YYREEE (reference sequence). The CDR3 extends over 15 amino acids. V lost 5 bases to trimming and J lost 3 bases; unmatched junction nucleotides: 6.

The chain employs TRBV7-3 and TRBJ1-6, with D perhaps matching TRBD1 (6 bases). V lost 0 bases, J lost 10 bases, and 16 bases lay in between. This CDR3 spans 16 amino acids. The germline V gene encodes CDR1 SGHTA and CDR2 FQGTGA. This chain's CDR3 is CASSLTRAGEGSPLHF. CDR3 nucleotides: TGTGCCAGCAGCTTAACTCGGGCAGGGGAAGGGTCACCCCTCCACTTT.

V usage is TRBV9 and J usage is TRBJ1-2; no reliable D call. CDR1 SGDLS and CDR2 YYNGEE come from the germline V gene. The germline V and J ends were trimmed by 0 bases and 4 bases, with 7 bases remaining between them. CDR3 length equals 13 residues. In DNA form, the CDR3 reads TGTGCCAGCAGCGTAGACACGGGCTATGGCTACACCTTC. Translating it yields CASSVDTGYGYTF.

This chain links TRBV5-4 with TRBJ2-1; D remains ambiguous. The V gene's germline CDR1 is SGHNT and CDR2 YYREEE (reference sequence). This CDR3 spans 12 amino acids. Trimming shortened V by 0 bases and J by 9 bases, and 7 bases separated the two germline ends. CDR3: CASSLGRPEQFF. CDR3 bases: TGTGCCAGCAGCTTGGGCAGGCCTGAGCAGTTCTTC.

V gene TRBV4-3 combines with J gene TRBJ1-2; weak D call: TRBD1 (5 bases). This CDR3 comprises 14 residues. CDR1 LGHNA and CDR2 YSLEER come from the germline V gene. V shed 5 bases and J shed 5 bases, with 15 bases lying between them. Here the CDR3 DNA reads TGCGCCAGCAGCGCCATCGGGGGAAGGTATGGCTACACCTTC. Protein sequence: CASSAIGGRYGYTF.

This clone showed up just a few times. This chain joins TRBV7-2 and TRBJ2-7, with 12 bases matching TRBD2. The junction had 9 bases not matched to a gene; V was cut back by 5 bases and J by 4 bases. The germline gives CDR1 SGHTA, CDR2 FQGNSA. This CDR3 is built from 16 residues. The CDR3 region has the DNA TGTGCCAGCAGCCCTGGACTAGCGGGGCGAGGGTACGAGCAGTACTTC. This sequence encodes CASSPGLAGRGYEQYF.

The rearrangement uses TRBV7-2 and TRBJ2-1; TRBD2 matches 13 bases. Germline lookup yields CDR1 SGHTA and CDR2 FQGNSA. This CDR3 spans 16 amino acids. V lost 5 bases to trimming and J lost 5 bases; unmatched junction nucleotides: 6. The CDR3 protein is CASSPRLAGGNNEQFF. Written as DNA, the CDR3 is TGTGCCAGCAGCCCCAGACTAGCGGGGGGAAACAATGAGCAGTTCTTC.

The gene calls are TRBV5-4 and TRBJ1-6, with 7 nucleotides matching TRBD1. The CDR3 length is 17 residues. Germline V gene data show CDR1 as SGHNT and CDR2 as YYREEE (reference sequence). The V segment lost 4 bases and the J segment 10 bases; nucleotides outside the gene matches: 17. The CDR3 loop is CASSTRQGNAGRSPLHF. The CDR3 region has the DNA TGTGCCAGCAGCACACGACAGGGCAACGCGGGGCGGTCACCCCTCCACTTT.

This clone showed up just a few times. V is TRBV5-1 and J is TRBJ2-5; 13 bases agree with TRBD2. CDR1 and CDR2 (germline): SGHRS, YFSETQ. There are 14 residues in the CDR3. With V trimmed by 5 bases and J by 5 bases, 3 bases remained unmatched. CDR3 in DNA: TGCGCCAGCAGACTAGCGGGGGGGCTGGAGACCCAGTACTTC. This gives the protein CASRLAGGLETQYF.

This clone was observed a single time. V usage is TRBV29-1 and J usage is TRBJ2-5, with 7 nucleotides matching TRBD1. Germline V CDR1 and CDR2: SQVTM, ANQGSEA. CDR3 length: 12 amino acids. V lost 7 bases to trimming and J lost 3 bases; unmatched junction nucleotides: 5. The CDR3 spells CSATDREETQYF. The CDR3 region has the DNA TGCAGCGCGACCGACAGGGAAGAGACCCAGTACTTC.

The rearrangement links TRBV5-4 to TRBJ1-1; 8 bases match TRBD1. V gave up 0 bases and J gave up 3 bases; unmatched junction bases: 7. Germline loops: CDR1 SGHNT, CDR2 YYREEE (reference sequence). This CDR3 spans 16 amino acids. The CDR3 DNA reads TGTGCCAGCAGCTTGGCCAGGGGGCGTTTGGACACTGAAGCTTTCTTT. Translating it yields CASSLARGRLDTEAFF.

The DNA for the CDR3 is TGTGCCAGCAGCTTAGGGGGCCGGAGAGGAACCGGGGAGCTGTTTTTT. This codes for CASSLGGRRGTGELFF. The chain employs TRBV7-2 and TRBJ2-2; TRBD1 is a possible D gene (5 bases). V lost 1 base and J lost 5, with 14 bases in between. Germline V gene lookup returns CDR1 SGHTA and CDR2 FQGNSA. CDR3 length: 16 residues.

The rearrangement joins TRBV18 to TRBJ2-7, with 11 bases matching TRBD1. CDR3 length: 15 residues. V lost 3 bases to trimming and J lost 4 bases; unmatched junction nucleotides: 5. Germline CDR1 and CDR2: KGHSH and LQKENI. The CDR3 here is CASSPGGTGGYEQYF. In DNA form, the CDR3 reads TGTGCCAGCTCACCGGGGGGGACAGGGGGTTACGAGCAGTACTTC.

Concerning this clone itself: A read error may account for a junction end that differs from germline. V is TRBV7-7 and J is TRBJ2-7; 10 bases are a match to TRBD1. The CDR3 loop spans 17 amino acids. CDR1 is SSHAT, CDR2 FNYEAQ, per germline (reference sequence). The CDR3 spells CASSLVGPGQGTVEQYF. In nucleotides, the CDR3 is TGTGCTAGCAGCTTAGTAGGTCCGGGACAGGGGACTGTCGAGCAGTACTTC.

This chain connects TRBV3-1 (or the pseudogene TRBV3-2) to TRBJ1-1; D possibly corresponds to TRBD1 (6 bases). The germline V gene has CDR1 LGHDT and CDR2 YNNKEL (reference sequence). Trimming stripped 4 bases from V and 4 bases from J, with 10 bases between. The CDR3 contains 13 residues. In DNA, the CDR3 is TGTGCCAGCAGCCTTACAGGGCCCACTGAAGCTTTCTTT. This sequence encodes CASSLTGPTEAFF.

Here the CDR3 reads CASSYSVYRVFNEQFF. Written as DNA, the CDR3 is TGTGCCAGCAGTTACTCGGTTTACAGGGTGTTCAATGAGCAGTTCTTC. The rearrangement uses TRBV6-2 or TRBV6-3 and TRBJ2-1, with D possibly matching TRBD1 (6 bases). Germline V gives CDR1 MNHEY, CDR2 SVGEGT. Trimming took off 0 bases at V and 6 bases at J, with 15 bases between the two ends. The CDR3 loop spans 16 amino acids.